The 14 T cell receptor beta chains below come from one sample, sequenced in a study of shared clonotypes between healthy human individuals (dated by TCRdb to the early 2020s). The library was built by means of the immunoSEQ multiplex PCR assay. Not all clones reach the TCRdb copy of this immuneACCESS table, which keeps in-frame sequences only. Checked studies attribute under half of the gap to unresolved V genes and leave the rest unexplained. This sample is represented by 2.3 million or so clones; just over 90% of them were singletons. About 0.39% of the sample lies in the top ten. The sample consisted of naive CD4+ T cells from PBMCs. The meaning of the sample's cell subset or site label: CD45RA+ positively selected. The source of these receptors is a man between 18 and 35 years old in good health. Some clones in this sample may be carry-over from other donors' samples.

The chain uses TRBV7-8 and TRBJ2-5; 7 bases line up with TRBD2. Germline values: CDR1 SGHVS, CDR2 FQNEAQ. This CDR3 is built from 15 residues. J lost 1 base, V lost 5 bases, and 7 bases had no gene match. The CDR3 spells CASSTFGGSQETQYF. CDR3 nucleotides: TGTGCCAGCAGCACATTCGGGGGGTCCCAAGAGACCCAGTACTTC. Looking up the rest from reference TRBV7-8 and TRBJ2-5 gives the full variable domain: GAGVSQSPRYKVAKRGQDVALRCDPISGHVSLFWYQQALGQGPEFLTYFQNEAQLDKSGLPSDRFFAERPEGSVSTLKIQRTQQEDSAVYLCASSTFGGSQETQYFGPGTRLLVL.

This clone was picked up one time. The rearrangement links TRBV10-3 to TRBJ2-7; the match to TRBD2 covers 12 bases. The CDR3 consists of 14 residues. In germline, CDR1 is ENHRY, CDR2 SYGVKD. V shed 7 bases, J shed 5 bases, and the junction held 6 bases outside the gene matches. This CDR3 reads CAITSSGRANEQYF. In nucleotides, the CDR3 is TGTGCCATCACCTCTAGCGGGAGGGCCAACGAGCAGTACTTC.

CDR3: CASSMRTTYNEQFF. In DNA, the CDR3 is TGTGCCAGTAGTATGAGAACTACCTACAATGAGCAGTTCTTC. The V and J genes are TRBV19 and TRBJ2-1; no definite D call. The CDR3 totals 14 residues. Trimming removed 3 bases from V and 2 bases from J, with 8 bases in between. CDR1 and CDR2 (germline): LNHDA, SQIVND (reference sequence).

The V gene is TRBV6-1, the J gene TRBJ1-3; 7 bases are shared with TRBD1. J lost 0 bases, V lost 0 bases, and 5 bases had no gene match. Germline values: CDR1 MNHNS, CDR2 SASEGT. The CDR3 is 17 residues long. CDR3 coding DNA: TGTGCCAGCAGTGAAGCGCTGGGGACAGCCTCTGGAAACACCATATATTTT. It is translated as CASSEALGTASGNTIYF.

The V gene is TRBV6-4, the J gene TRBJ2-3, with 8 bases that match TRBD2. With 6 bases clipped from V and 3 bases from J, the junction kept 8 bases outside the gene matches. The CDR3 loop spans 15 amino acids. The V gene's germline CDR1 is MRHNA and CDR2 SNTAGT. The CDR3 DNA follows: TGTGCCAGCAGGGCCCGGGCGGGAGGAACAGATACGCAGTATTTT. It translates to CASRARAGGTDTQYF.

V and J are TRBV28 and TRBJ1-1; TRBD1 is a possible D gene (5 bases). The germline gives CDR1 MDHEN, CDR2 SYDVKM. The CDR3 contains 11 residues. Trimming cost V 10 bases and J 7 bases, with 13 bases left between them. Here the CDR3 DNA reads TGTGCCACCCTGGGGCCCATTGAAGCTTTCTTT. This codes for CATLGPIEAFF.

In regard to this clone: The same CDR3 can be traced to other DNA sequences in this sample. V usage is TRBV6-5 and J usage is TRBJ1-5; maybe TRBD1 (5 bases). Germline V lookup: CDR1 MNHEY, CDR2 SVGAGI. Trimming cost V 0 bases and J 5 bases, with 8 bases left between them. This CDR3 has 14 amino acids. The CDR3 bases are TGTGCCAGCAGTTACTCGGGGGGGGATCAGCCCCAGCATTTT. Translated, it gives CASSYSGGDQPQHF.

V is TRBV5-1 and J is TRBJ2-7; 10 positions agree with TRBD1. With 6 bases clipped from V and 5 bases from J, the junction kept 14 bases outside the gene matches. Germline CDR1 SGHRS, CDR2 YFSETQ. The CDR3 loop spans 16 amino acids. Written as DNA, the CDR3 is TGCGCCAGCACCCGGTCCGGGACAGGGGATGTAGACGAGCAGTACTTC. This translates into CASTRSGTGDVDEQYF.

The chain links TRBV6-1 to TRBJ2-7; TRBD1 is a possible D gene (5 bases). With 3 bases removed from V and 2 bases from J, the gap between germline ends came to 17 bases. The CDR3 has 16 residues. Germline-derived CDR1 and CDR2 are MNHNS and SASEGT. The chain's CDR3 is CASSDHPIQATYEQYF. The CDR3 bases are TGTGCCAGCAGTGACCACCCAATACAGGCGACCTACGAGCAGTACTTC.

The chain combines TRBV6-6 with TRBJ2-1, with D perhaps being TRBD1 or TRBD2 (5 bases each). CDR1 is MNHNY, CDR2 SVGAGI, per germline (reference sequence). There are 14 residues in the CDR3. V was shortened by 4 bases and J by 12 bases, with 19 bases between the two germline ends. This CDR3 reads CASSLSGTHFSQFF. CDR3 sequence (DNA): TGTGCCAGCAGTTTATCCGGGACCCACTTTTCGCAGTTCTTC.

The V and J genes are TRBV7-9 and TRBJ2-1; 12 positions match TRBD2. The CDR3 runs to 16 residues. From germline, CDR1 is SEHNR and CDR2 FQNEAQ (reference sequence). The junction had 2 bases not matched to a gene; V was cut back by 3 bases and J by 2 bases. Here the CDR3 DNA reads TGTGCCAGCAGCTTTGGACTAGCGGGAACCTACAATGAGCAGTTCTTC. Its protein product is CASSFGLAGTYNEQFF. Using reference TRBV7-9 and TRBJ2-1 for the parts outside the CDR3, the full variable domain is DTGVSQNPRHKITKRGQNVTFRCDPISEHNRLYWYRQTLGQGPEFLTYFQNEAQLEKSRLLSDRFSAERPKGSFSTLEIQRTEQGDSAMYLCASSFGLAGTYNEQFFGPGTRLTVL.

This clone appeared a few times. The gene calls are TRBV28 and TRBJ1-5, with 7 bases fitting TRBD1. Looked up from germline, CDR1 is MDHEN and CDR2 is SYDVKM. This CDR3 is built from 15 residues. The junction had 10 bases not matched to a gene; V was cut back by 6 bases and J by 5 bases. The CDR3 region is CASRGPRQGHQPQHF. CDR3 coding DNA: TGTGCCAGCAGAGGCCCGCGACAGGGACATCAGCCCCAGCATTTT.

As regards this clone: This same CDR3 is encoded by further DNA sequences in the sample. The chain joins TRBV5-1 to TRBJ1-1, with D uncertain. CDR1 is SGHRS and CDR2 is YFSETQ in the germline V gene. With 0 bases removed from V and 1 base from J, the gap between germline ends came to 7 bases. CDR3 length: 14 amino acids. CDR3 region: CASSLAVENTEAFF. The CDR3, as DNA: TGCGCCAGCAGCTTGGCCGTAGAGAACACTGAAGCTTTCTTT.

J is TRBJ2-5 and V is TRBV2, with D possibly being TRBD1 (6 bases). The germline V and J ends were trimmed by 4 bases and 11 bases, with 11 bases remaining between them. This CDR3 comprises 11 residues. The germline CDR1 and CDR2 sequences are SNHLY and FYNNEI. CDR3 region: CASSGYRAQYF. As DNA, the CDR3 is TGTGCCAGCAGTGGATACAGGGCTCAGTACTTC.